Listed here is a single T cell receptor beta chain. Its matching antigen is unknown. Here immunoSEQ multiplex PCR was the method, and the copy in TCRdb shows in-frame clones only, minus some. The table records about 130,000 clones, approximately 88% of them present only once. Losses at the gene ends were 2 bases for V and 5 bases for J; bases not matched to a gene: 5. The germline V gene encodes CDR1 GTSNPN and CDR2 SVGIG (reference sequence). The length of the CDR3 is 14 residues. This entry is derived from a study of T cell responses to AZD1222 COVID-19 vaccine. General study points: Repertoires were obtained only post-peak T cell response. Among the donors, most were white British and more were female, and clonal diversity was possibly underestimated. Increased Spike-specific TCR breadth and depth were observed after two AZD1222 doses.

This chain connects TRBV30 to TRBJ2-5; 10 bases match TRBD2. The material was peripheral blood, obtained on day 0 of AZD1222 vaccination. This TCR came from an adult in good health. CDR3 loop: CAWSKTAGGETQYF. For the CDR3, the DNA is TGTGCCTGGAGTAAGACAGCGGGGGGGGAGACCCAGTACTTC.